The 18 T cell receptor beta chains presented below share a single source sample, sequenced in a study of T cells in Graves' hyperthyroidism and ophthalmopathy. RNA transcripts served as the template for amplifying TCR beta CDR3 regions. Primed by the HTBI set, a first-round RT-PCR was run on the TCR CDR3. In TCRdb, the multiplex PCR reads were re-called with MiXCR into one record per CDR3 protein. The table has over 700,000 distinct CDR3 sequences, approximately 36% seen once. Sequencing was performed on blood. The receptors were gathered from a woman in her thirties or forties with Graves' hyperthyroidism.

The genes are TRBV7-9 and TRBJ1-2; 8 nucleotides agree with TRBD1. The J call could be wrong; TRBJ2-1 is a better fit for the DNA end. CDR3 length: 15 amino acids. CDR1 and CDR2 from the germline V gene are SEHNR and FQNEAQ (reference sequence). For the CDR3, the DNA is TGTGCCAGCAGCCTGAGGACAGGGAACGGCAATGAGCAGTTCTTC. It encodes CASSLRTGNGNEQFF.

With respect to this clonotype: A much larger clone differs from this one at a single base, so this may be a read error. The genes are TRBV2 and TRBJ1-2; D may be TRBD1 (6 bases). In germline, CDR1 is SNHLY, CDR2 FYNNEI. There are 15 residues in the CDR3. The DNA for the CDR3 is TGTGCCAGCAGTGGTACAGGGCGCCGGGACTATGGCCACACCTTC. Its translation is CASSGTGRRDYGHTF.

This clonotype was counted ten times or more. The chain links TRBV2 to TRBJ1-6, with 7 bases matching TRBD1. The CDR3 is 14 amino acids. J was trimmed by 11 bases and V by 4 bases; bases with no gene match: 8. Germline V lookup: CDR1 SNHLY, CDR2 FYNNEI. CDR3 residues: CASSGQGERAPLHF. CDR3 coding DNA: TGTGCCAGCAGTGGACAGGGAGAAAGGGCACCCCTCCACTTT.

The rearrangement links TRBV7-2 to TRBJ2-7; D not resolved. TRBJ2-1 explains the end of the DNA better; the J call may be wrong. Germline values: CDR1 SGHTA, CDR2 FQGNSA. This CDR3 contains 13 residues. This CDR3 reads CASSYRLYGEQFF. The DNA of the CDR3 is TGTGCCAGCAGCTACCGGTTATACGGTGAGCAGTTCTTC.

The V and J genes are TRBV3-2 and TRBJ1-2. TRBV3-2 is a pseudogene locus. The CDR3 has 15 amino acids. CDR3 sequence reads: CASSQAPTANYGYTF. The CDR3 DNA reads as TGTGCCAGCAGCCAAGCCCCGACAGCCAATTATGGCTACACCTTC.

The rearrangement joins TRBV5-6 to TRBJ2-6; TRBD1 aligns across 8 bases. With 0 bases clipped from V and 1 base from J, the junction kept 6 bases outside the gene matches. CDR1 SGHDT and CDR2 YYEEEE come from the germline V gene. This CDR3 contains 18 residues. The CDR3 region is CASSLVSRDRSGANVLTF. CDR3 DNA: TGTGCCAGCAGCTTGGTCAGCCGGGACAGGTCTGGGGCCAACGTCCTGACTTTC.

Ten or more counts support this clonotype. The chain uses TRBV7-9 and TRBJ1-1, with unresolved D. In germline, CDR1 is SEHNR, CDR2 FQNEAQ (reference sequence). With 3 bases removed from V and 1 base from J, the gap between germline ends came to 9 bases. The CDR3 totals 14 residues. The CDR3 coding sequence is TGTGCCAGCAGCTTCGGGGAGGCGAACACTGAAGCTTTCTTT. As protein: CASSFGEANTEAFF.

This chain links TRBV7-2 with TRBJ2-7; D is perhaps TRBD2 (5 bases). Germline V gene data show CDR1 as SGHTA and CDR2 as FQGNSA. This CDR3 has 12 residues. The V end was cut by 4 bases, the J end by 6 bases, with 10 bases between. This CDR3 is CASSSGVGEQYF. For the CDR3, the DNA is TGTGCCAGCAGCTCCGGGGTGGGCGAGCAGTACTTC.

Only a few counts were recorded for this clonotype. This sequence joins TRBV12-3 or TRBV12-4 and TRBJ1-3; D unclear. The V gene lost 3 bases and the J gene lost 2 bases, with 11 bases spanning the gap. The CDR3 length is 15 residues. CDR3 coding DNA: TGTGCCAGCAGTTTTGTCTTAGCTACTGGAAACACCATATATTTT. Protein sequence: CASSFVLATGNTIYF.

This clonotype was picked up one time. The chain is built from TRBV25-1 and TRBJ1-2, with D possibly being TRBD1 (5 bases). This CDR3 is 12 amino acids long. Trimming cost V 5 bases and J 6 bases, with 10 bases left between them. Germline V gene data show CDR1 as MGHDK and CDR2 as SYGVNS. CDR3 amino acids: CASSRGRHGYTF. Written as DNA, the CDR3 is TGTGCCAGCAGTAGGGGCCGCCATGGCTACACCTTC.

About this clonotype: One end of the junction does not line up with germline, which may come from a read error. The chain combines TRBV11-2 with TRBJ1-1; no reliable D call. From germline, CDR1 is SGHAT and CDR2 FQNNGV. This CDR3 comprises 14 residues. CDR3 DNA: TGTGCCAGCAGCTTAGGGGCCGCGTACACTGAGGCTTTCTTT. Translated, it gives CASSLGAAYTEAFF.

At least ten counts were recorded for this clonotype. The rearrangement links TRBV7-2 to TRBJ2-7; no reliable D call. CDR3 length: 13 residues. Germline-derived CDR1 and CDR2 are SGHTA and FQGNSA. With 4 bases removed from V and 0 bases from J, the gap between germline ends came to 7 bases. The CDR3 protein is CASSSLSSYEQYF. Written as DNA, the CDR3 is TGTGCCAGCAGCTCCTTGAGCTCCTACGAGCAGTACTTC. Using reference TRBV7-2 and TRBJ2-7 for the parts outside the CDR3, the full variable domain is GAGVSQSPSNKVTEKGKDVELRCDPISGHTALYWYRQSLGQGLEFLIYFQGNSAPDKSGLPSDRFSAERTGGSVSTLTIQRTQQEDSAVYLCASSSLSSYEQYFGPGTRLTVT.

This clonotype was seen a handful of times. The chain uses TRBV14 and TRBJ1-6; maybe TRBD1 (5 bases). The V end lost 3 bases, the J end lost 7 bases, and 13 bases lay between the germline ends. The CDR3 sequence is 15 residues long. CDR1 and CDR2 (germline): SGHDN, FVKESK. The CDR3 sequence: CASSHPLGANSPLHF. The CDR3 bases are TGTGCCAGCAGCCACCCGCTTGGGGCAAATTCACCCCTCCACTTT.

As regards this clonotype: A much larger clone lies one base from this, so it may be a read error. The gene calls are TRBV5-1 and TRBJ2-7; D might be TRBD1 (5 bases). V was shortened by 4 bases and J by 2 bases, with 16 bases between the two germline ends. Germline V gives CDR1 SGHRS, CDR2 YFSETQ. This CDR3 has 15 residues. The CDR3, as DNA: TGCGCCAGCAGCCGAGTACCCAGGGATACCTACGAGCAGTACTTC. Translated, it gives CASSRVPRDTYEQYF.

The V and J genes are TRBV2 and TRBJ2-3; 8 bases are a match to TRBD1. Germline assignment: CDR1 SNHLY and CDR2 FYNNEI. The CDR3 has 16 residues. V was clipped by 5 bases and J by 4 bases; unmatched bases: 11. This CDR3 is CASSPGTGWLADTQYF. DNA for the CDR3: TGTGCCAGCAGTCCCGGGACAGGCTGGTTGGCAGATACGCAGTATTTT.

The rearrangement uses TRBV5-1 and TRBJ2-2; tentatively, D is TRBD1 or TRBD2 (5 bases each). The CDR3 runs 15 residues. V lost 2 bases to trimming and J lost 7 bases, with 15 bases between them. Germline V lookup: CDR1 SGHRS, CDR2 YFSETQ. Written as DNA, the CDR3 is TGCGCCAGCAGCTTCACCGGGACCGGGGACGGGGAGCTGTTTTTT. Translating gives CASSFTGTGDGELFF.

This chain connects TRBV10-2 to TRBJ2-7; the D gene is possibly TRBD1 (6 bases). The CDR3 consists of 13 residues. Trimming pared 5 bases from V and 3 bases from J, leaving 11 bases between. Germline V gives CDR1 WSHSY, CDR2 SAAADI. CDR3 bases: TGCGCCAGCAGTAAGGACAGTGTCTACGAGCAGTACTTC. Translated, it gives CASSKDSVYEQYF.

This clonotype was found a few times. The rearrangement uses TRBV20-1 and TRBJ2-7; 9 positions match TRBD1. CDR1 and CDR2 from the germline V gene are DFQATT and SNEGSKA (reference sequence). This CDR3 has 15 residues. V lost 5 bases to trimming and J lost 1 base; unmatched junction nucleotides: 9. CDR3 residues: CSAPPPGQGSYEQYF. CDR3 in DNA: TGCAGTGCTCCACCCCCGGGACAGGGATCCTACGAGCAGTACTTC.